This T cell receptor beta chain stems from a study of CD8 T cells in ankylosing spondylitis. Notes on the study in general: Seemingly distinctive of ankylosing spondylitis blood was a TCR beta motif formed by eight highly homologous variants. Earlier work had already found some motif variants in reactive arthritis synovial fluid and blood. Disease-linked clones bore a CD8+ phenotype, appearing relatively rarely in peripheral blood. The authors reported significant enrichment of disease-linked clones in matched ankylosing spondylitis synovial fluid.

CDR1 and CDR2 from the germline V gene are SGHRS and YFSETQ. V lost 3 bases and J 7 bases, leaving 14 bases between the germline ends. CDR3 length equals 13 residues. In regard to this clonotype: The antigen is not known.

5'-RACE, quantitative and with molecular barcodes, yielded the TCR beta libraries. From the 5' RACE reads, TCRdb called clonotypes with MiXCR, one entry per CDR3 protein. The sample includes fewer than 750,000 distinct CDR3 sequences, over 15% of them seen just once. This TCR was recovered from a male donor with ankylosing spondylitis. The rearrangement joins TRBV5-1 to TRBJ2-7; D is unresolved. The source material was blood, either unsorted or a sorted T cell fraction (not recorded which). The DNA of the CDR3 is TGCGCCAGCAGCTCACTGACCTCGGAAGAGCAGTACTTC. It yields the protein CASSSLTSEEQYF.